This T cell receptor (beta chain) was sequenced during a study of T cell repertoires in cytomegalovirus infection. This clonotype showed up just a few times. Its cognate antigen is unknown. Trimming left V 2 bases short and J 6 bases short, with 14 bases between. CDR3 length: 15 amino acids. Germline V gene lookup returns CDR1 SGHAT and CDR2 FQNNGV. TCRdb analysed the reads with MiXCR anew, one entry per CDR3 protein. Among about 83,000 distinct CDR3 sequences listed, approximately 24% were seen once. The source was CD8+ T cells from cultured PBMCs, collected from culture after CMV antigen stimulation. This clonotype was obtained from a human donor in good health (CMV status not recorded). Some clones in this sample may be carry-over from other donors' samples. V gene TRBV11-2 combines with J gene TRBJ2-1; D is ambiguous. CDR3 amino acids: CASSLSPSSGNEQFF. DNA for the CDR3: TGTGCCAGCAGCTTAAGCCCCTCGTCAGGCAATGAGCAGTTCTTC. Supplemented by reference TRBV11-2 and TRBJ2-1, the full variable domain reads EAGVAQSPRYKIIEKRQSVAFWCNPISGHATLYWYQQILGQGPKLLIQFQNNGVVDDSQLPKDRFSAERLKGVDSTLKIQPAKLEDSAVYLCASSLSPSSGNEQFFGPGTRLTVL.